The 15 T cell receptor beta chains below all came from one sample that was sequenced in a study of blood T cell repertoires in COVID-19. Clones were sequenced by immunoSEQ multiplex PCR, and TCRdb holds only the in-frame ones, with some missing. The table records approximately 98,000 clones, more than 75% of them present only once. Sequencing was performed on peripheral blood. These TCRs come from a man aged 80 or over with acute or convalescent COVID-19.

The chain carries TRBV7-2 and TRBJ2-1; 7 bases are shared with TRBD1. The CDR3 contains 13 residues. Germline V lookup: CDR1 SGHTA, CDR2 FQGNSA. Losses at the gene ends were 2 bases for V and 10 bases for J; bases not matched to a gene: 5. In nucleotides, the CDR3 is TGTGCCAGCAGCTTAACAGGGGCGAGGGAGCAGTTCTTC. Amino acid sequence: CASSLTGAREQFF.

In regard to this clone: An end of the junction does not agree with germline; a read error may underlie this. CDR3 DNA: TGTGCCAACAGCCACAATCTAGCGGGTGTTACCTACGAGCAGTACTTC. It translates to CANSHNLAGVTYEQYF. This chain joins TRBV14 and TRBJ2-7, with 8 nucleotides matching TRBD2. CDR3 length: 16 amino acids. Per germline, CDR1 SGHDN and CDR2 FVKESK.

The V and J genes are TRBV9 and TRBJ2-1; 14 bases are a match to TRBD2. This CDR3 is 20 amino acids long. Trimming removed 4 bases from V and 4 bases from J; junction bases left unmatched: 16. CDR1 and CDR2 from the germline V gene are SGDLS and YYNGEE. The CDR3 bases are TGTGCCAGCAGCCTGGGACTAGCGGGAGAACAAGTCTCCGGGTACAATGAGCAGTTCTTC. It yields the protein CASSLGLAGEQVSGYNEQFF.

This chain links TRBV4-3 with TRBJ1-2; TRBD1 is a possible D gene (6 bases). Trimming left V 1 base short and J 4 bases short, with 13 bases between. The CDR3 sequence is 15 residues long. CDR1 and CDR2 (germline): LGHNA, YSLEER. The CDR3, as DNA: TGCGCCAGCAGCCAAGTAAGGGGGGGAGGCTATGGCTACACCTTC. It translates to CASSQVRGGGYGYTF.

The CDR3: CASSNPTGLHEAFF. For the CDR3, the DNA is TGTGCCAGCAGCAATCCCACAGGGCTACATGAAGCTTTCTTT. This chain links TRBV5-6 with TRBJ1-1; D possibly corresponds to TRBD1 (6 bases). This CDR3 comprises 14 residues. V was shortened by 4 bases and J by 7 bases, with 17 bases between the two germline ends. Germline CDR1 SGHDT, CDR2 YYEEEE.

The chain couples TRBV4-1 to TRBJ2-3; no reliable D call. CDR3 size: 17 residues. V shed 0 bases and J shed 0 bases, with 13 bases lying between them. CDR1 is MGHRA, CDR2 YSYEKL, per germline. The CDR3: CASSQDDDSSSTDTQYF. The DNA for the CDR3 is TGCGCCAGCAGCCAAGATGATGACTCCTCTAGCACAGATACGCAGTATTTT.

This clone was counted once. CDR3 DNA: TGTGCCATCAGTGTCGAGGGCACAGATACGCAGTATTTT. It yields the protein CAISVEGTDTQYF. V usage is TRBV10-3 and J usage is TRBJ2-3; D remains unclear. The V end lost 4 bases, the J end lost 1 base, and 6 bases lay between the germline ends. CDR1 and CDR2 from the germline V gene are ENHRY and SYGVKD. This CDR3 region has 13 residues.

The chain has TRBV6-6 and TRBJ1-1, with 8 bases lining up with TRBD1. The CDR3 length is 13 residues. Germline V gives CDR1 MNHNY, CDR2 SVGAGI (reference sequence). The V and J ends lost 8 bases and 5 bases, in that order; junction bases with no gene match: 7. The CDR3 DNA reads as TGTGCCAGCCTACTCAGGGGGCAAACTGAAGCTTTCTTT. Translated: CASLLRGQTEAFF.

CDR3 coding DNA: TGTGCCAGCTCACCACCGCCCAGTACTGAAGCTTTCTTT. Translated: CASSPPPSTEAFF. This chain uses TRBV18 with TRBJ1-1; D gene unclear. Per the germline V gene, CDR1 is KGHSH and CDR2 is LQKENI. The CDR3 is 13 amino acids. V gave up 0 bases and J gave up 5 bases, with 7 bases separating them.

This sequence joins TRBV6-2 or TRBV6-3 and TRBJ1-1; TRBD1 matches at 8 bases. CDR3 length: 13 residues. Losses at the gene ends were 6 bases for V and 10 bases for J; bases not matched to a gene: 10. Germline V gene data show CDR1 as MNHEY and CDR2 as SVGEGT. The CDR3 sequence: CASSQNRDRRAFF. The CDR3 DNA reads as TGTGCCAGCAGCCAAAACCGGGACAGGAGAGCTTTCTTT.

DNA for the CDR3: TGTGCCAGCAGCTTAATCGGAGGCGGGGAGCTGTTTTTT. Its translation: CASSLIGGGELFF. The chain combines TRBV11-2 with TRBJ2-2, with D perhaps TRBD2 (5 bases). V was clipped by 2 bases and J by 7 bases, with 8 bases between them. Germline CDR1 SGHAT, CDR2 FQNNGV. The CDR3 consists of 13 residues.

The rearrangement joins TRBV7-2 to TRBJ2-7; D might be TRBD2 (6 bases). Trimming left V 4 bases short and J 2 bases short, with 12 bases between. The CDR3 totals 14 residues. Germline V gene lookup returns CDR1 SGHTA and CDR2 FQGNSA. The CDR3 here is CASSSLRETYEQYF. CDR3 nucleotides: TGTGCCAGCAGCTCACTCCGGGAGACCTACGAGCAGTACTTC.

The rearrangement joins TRBV10-2 to TRBJ2-1, with D maybe TRBD1 (6 bases). This CDR3 comprises 11 residues. V lost 3 bases and J 9 bases, leaving 6 bases between the germline ends. The germline V gene has CDR1 WSHSY and CDR2 SAAADI. The CDR3 nucleotides read TGCGCCAGCAGTGACAGGGGTGAGCAGTTCTTC. It is translated as CASSDRGEQFF.

This chain connects TRBV3-1 (or the pseudogene TRBV3-2) to TRBJ2-7, with TRBD2 identical over 7 bases. The CDR3 totals 13 residues. Germline CDR1 LGHDT, CDR2 YNNKEL (reference sequence). V dropped 4 bases and J dropped 7; count of bases not matched to a gene: 7. The CDR3 DNA sequence: TGTGCCAGCAGCCGGAAACCAGCGGGAGAGCAGTACTTC. Encoded protein: CASSRKPAGEQYF.

In this sample, this clone turned up a few times. V is TRBV9 and J is TRBJ1-6; D not resolved. Trimming shortened V by 0 bases and J by 7 bases, and 23 bases separated the two germline ends. Germline V gene sequence: CDR1 SGDLS, CDR2 YYNGEE. CDR3 length: 19 amino acids. The CDR3: CASSVEGSGEGMGNSPLHF. The CDR3 coding sequence is TGTGCCAGCAGCGTAGAAGGTTCGGGAGAGGGAATGGGGAATTCACCCCTCCACTTT.